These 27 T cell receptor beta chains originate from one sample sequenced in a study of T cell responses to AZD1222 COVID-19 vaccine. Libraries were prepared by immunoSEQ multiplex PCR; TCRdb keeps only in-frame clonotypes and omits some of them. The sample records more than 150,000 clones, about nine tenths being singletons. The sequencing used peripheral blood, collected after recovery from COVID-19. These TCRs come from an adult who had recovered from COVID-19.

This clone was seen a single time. CDR3 nucleotides: TGTGCCAGCAGCCCTGGACAGGGCGGGAGCCAGCCCCAGCATTTT. It is translated as CASSPGQGGSQPQHF. This chain connects TRBV28 to TRBJ1-5; the match to TRBD1 covers 8 bases. Unmatched junction bases numbered 11, after V lost 6 bases and J lost 7 bases. CDR1 MDHEN and CDR2 SYDVKM come from the germline V gene. CDR3 length: 15 amino acids.

The CDR3 nucleotides read TGCAGTAGACCGTGGGCAGATACGCAGTATTTT. Its protein product is CSRPWADTQYF. This chain uses TRBV20-1 with TRBJ2-3; D is ambiguous. The germline gives CDR1 DFQATT, CDR2 SNEGSKA (reference sequence). This CDR3 has 11 amino acids. The germline V and J ends were trimmed by 8 bases and 4 bases, with 10 bases remaining between them.

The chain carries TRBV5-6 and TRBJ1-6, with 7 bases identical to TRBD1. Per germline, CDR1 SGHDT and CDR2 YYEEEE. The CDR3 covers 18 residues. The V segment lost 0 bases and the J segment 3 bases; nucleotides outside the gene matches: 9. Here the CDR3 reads CASSLAIVGTDYNSPLHF. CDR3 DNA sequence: TGTGCCAGCAGCTTGGCCATCGTAGGGACAGACTATAATTCACCCCTCCACTTT.

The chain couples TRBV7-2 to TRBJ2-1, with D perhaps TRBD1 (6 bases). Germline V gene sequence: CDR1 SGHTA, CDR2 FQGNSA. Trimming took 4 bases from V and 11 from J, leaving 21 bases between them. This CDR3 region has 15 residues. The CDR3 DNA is TGTGCCAGCAGCTCCCCCAGGGGTGGCTACGGGAAGCAGTTCTTC. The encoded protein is CASSSPRGGYGKQFF.

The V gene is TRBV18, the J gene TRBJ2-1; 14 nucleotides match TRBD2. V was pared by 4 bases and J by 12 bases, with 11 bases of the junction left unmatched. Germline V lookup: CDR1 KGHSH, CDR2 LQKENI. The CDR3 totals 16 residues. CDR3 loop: CASSQGLAGDGQRQFF. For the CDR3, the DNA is TGTGCCAGCTCACAGGGACTAGCGGGAGATGGCCAGAGGCAGTTCTTC. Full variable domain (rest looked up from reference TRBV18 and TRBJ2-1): NAGVMQNPRHLVRRRGQEARLRCSPMKGHSHVYWYRQLPEEGLKFMVYLQKENIIDESGMPKERFSAEFPKEGPSILRIQQVVRGDSAAYFCASSQGLAGDGQRQFFGPGTRLTVL.

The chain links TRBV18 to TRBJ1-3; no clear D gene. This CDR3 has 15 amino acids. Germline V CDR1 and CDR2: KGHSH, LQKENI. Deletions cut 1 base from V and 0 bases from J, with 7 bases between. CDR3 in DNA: TGTGCCAGCTCACCACAACACTACTCTGGAAACACCATATATTTT. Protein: CASSPQHYSGNTIYF.

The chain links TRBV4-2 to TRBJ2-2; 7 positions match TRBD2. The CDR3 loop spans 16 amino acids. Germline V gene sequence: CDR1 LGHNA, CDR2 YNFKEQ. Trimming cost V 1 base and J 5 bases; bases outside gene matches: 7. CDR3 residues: CASSQGGGRETGELFF. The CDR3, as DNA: TGTGCCAGCAGCCAAGGTGGCGGGAGAGAAACCGGGGAGCTGTTTTTT.

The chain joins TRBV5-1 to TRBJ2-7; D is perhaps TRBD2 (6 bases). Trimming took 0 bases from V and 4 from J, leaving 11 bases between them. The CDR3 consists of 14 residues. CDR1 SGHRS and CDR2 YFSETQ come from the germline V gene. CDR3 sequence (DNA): TGCGCCAGCAGCTTGGGACTAGGGCCTTACGAGCAGTACTTC. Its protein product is CASSLGLGPYEQYF.

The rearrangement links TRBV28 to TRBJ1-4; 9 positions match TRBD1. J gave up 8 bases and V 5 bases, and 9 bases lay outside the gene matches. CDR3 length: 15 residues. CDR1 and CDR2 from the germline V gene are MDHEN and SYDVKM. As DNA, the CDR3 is TGTGCCAGCAGTGGGGGACAGGGAAGCGGAGAAAAACTGTTTTTT. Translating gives CASSGGQGSGEKLFF.

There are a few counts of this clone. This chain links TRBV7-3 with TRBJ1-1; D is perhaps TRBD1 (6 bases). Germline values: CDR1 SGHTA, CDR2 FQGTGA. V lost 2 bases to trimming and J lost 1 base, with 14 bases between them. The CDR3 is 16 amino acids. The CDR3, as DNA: TGTGCCAGCAGCTTAGAAGGCGGCAGGGGGAACACTGAAGCTTTCTTT. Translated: CASSLEGGRGNTEAFF.

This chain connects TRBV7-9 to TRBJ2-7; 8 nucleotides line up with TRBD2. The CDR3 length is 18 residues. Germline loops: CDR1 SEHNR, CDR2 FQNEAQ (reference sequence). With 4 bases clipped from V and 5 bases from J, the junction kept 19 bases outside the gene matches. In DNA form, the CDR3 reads TGTGCCAGCAGCTCCCCCGGGGGGGTTAGCGGGAAATCGGACGAGCAGTACTTC. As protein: CASSSPGGVSGKSDEQYF.

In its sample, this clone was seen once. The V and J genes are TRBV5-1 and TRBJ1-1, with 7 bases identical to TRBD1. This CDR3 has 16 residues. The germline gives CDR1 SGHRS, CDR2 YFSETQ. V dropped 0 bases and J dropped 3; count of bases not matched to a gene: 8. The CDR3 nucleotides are TGCGCCAGCAGCTTGGGACACAGGGGCGAAGACACTGAAGCTTTCTTT. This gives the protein CASSLGHRGEDTEAFF.

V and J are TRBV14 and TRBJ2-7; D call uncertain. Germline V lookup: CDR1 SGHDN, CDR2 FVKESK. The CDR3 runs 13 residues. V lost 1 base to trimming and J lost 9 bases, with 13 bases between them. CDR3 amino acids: CASSQGTATGQYF. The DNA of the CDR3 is TGTGCCAGCAGCCAAGGAACCGCCACCGGGCAGTACTTC. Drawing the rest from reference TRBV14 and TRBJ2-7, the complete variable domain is EAGVTQFPSHSVIEKGQTVTLRCDPISGHDNLYWYRRVMGKEIKFLLHFVKESKQDESGMPNNRFLAERTGGTYSTLKVQPAELEDSGVYFCASSQGTATGQYFGPGTRLTVT.

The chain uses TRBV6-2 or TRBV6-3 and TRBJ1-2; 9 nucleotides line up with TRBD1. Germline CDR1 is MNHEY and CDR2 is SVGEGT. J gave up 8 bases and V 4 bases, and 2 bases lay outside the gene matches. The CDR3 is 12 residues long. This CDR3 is CASSLTGGGYTF. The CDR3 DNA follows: TGTGCCAGCAGTTTGACAGGGGGGGGCTACACCTTC.

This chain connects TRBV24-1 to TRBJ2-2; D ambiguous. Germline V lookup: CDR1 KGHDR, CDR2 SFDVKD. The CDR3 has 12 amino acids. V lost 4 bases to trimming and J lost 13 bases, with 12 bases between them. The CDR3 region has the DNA TGTGCCACCAGTGAAACCTCCTCGTGGCTGTTTTTT. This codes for CATSETSSWLFF.

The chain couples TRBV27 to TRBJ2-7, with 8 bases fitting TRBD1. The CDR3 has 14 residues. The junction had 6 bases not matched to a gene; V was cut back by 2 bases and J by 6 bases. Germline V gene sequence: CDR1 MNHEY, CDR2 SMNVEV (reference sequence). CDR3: CASSLRTGKGEQYF. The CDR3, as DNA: TGTGCCAGCAGTTTACGGACAGGGAAGGGCGAGCAGTACTTC.

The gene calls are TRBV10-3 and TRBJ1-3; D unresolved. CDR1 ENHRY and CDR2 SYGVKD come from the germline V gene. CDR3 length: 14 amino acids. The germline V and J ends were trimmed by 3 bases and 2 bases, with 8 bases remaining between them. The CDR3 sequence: CAISEGSTGNTIYF. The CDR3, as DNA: TGTGCCATCAGTGAAGGAAGCACTGGAAACACCATATATTTT.

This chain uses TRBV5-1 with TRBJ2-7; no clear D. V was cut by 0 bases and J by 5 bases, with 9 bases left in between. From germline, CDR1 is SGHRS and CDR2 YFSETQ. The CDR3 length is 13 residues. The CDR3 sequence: CASSLGPVHEQYF. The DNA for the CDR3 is TGCGCCAGCAGCTTGGGGCCGGTTCACGAGCAGTACTTC.

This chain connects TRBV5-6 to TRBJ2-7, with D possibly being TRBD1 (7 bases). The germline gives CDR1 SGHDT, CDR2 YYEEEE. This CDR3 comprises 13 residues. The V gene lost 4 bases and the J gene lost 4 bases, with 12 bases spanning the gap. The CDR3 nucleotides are TGTGCCAGCAGCCGCAGGGGGAGGTACGAGCAGTACTTC. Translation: CASSRRGRYEQYF.

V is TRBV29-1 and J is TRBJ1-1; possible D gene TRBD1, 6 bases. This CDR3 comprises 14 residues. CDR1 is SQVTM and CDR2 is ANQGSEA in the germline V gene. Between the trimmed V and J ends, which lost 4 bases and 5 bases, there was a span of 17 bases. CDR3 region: CSVALTGSGTEAFF. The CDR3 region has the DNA TGCAGCGTTGCTCTCACAGGGTCGGGGACTGAAGCTTTCTTT.

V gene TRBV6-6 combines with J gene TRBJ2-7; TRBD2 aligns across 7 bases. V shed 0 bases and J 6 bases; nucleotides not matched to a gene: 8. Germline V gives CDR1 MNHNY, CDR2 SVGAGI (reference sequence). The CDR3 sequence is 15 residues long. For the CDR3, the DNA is TGTGCCAGCAGTTACTCGGCGGGGGAACGAGGCGAGCAGTACTTC. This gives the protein CASSYSAGERGEQYF.

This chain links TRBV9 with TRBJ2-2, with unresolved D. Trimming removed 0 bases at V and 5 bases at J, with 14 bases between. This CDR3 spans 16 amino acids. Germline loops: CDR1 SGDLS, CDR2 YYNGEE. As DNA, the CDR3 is TGTGCCAGCAGCGTAGAAAGAGTAGCACGGACCGGGGAGCTGTTTTTT. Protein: CASSVERVARTGELFF.

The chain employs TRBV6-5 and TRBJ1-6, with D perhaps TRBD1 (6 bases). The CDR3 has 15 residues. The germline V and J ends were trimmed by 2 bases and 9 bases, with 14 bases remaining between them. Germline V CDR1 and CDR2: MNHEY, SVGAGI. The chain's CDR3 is CASSYQGQGGSPLHF. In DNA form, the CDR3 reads TGTGCCAGCAGTTACCAGGGACAAGGAGGTTCACCCCTCCACTTT.

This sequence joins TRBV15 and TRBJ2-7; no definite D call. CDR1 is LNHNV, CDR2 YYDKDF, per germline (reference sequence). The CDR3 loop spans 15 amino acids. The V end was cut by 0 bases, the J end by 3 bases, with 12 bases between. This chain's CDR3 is CATSRESYKFYEQYF. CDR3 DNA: TGTGCCACCAGCAGAGAAAGTTACAAGTTCTACGAGCAGTACTTC.

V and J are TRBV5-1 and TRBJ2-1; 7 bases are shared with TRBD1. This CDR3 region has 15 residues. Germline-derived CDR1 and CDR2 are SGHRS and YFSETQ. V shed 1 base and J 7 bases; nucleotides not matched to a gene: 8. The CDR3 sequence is CASSLRTGSTNEQFF. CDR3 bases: TGCGCCAGCAGCTTGCGGACAGGATCTACAAATGAGCAGTTCTTC.

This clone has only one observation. CDR3 bases: TGCGCCAGCAGCTTGGAGGCCCTGACAGGGAATAATTCACCCCTCCACTTT. This encodes CASSLEALTGNNSPLHF. The chain recombines TRBV5-1 with TRBJ1-6; TRBD1 matches 7 bases. This CDR3 spans 17 amino acids. Trimming cost V 0 bases and J 5 bases; bases outside gene matches: 8. The germline gives CDR1 SGHRS, CDR2 YFSETQ.

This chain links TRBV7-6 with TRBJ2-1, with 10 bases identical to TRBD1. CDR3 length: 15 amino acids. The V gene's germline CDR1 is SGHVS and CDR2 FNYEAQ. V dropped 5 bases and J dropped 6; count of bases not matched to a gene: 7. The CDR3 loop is CASSKDRGRGNEQFF. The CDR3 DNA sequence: TGTGCCAGCAGCAAAGACAGGGGGCGAGGCAATGAGCAGTTCTTC.